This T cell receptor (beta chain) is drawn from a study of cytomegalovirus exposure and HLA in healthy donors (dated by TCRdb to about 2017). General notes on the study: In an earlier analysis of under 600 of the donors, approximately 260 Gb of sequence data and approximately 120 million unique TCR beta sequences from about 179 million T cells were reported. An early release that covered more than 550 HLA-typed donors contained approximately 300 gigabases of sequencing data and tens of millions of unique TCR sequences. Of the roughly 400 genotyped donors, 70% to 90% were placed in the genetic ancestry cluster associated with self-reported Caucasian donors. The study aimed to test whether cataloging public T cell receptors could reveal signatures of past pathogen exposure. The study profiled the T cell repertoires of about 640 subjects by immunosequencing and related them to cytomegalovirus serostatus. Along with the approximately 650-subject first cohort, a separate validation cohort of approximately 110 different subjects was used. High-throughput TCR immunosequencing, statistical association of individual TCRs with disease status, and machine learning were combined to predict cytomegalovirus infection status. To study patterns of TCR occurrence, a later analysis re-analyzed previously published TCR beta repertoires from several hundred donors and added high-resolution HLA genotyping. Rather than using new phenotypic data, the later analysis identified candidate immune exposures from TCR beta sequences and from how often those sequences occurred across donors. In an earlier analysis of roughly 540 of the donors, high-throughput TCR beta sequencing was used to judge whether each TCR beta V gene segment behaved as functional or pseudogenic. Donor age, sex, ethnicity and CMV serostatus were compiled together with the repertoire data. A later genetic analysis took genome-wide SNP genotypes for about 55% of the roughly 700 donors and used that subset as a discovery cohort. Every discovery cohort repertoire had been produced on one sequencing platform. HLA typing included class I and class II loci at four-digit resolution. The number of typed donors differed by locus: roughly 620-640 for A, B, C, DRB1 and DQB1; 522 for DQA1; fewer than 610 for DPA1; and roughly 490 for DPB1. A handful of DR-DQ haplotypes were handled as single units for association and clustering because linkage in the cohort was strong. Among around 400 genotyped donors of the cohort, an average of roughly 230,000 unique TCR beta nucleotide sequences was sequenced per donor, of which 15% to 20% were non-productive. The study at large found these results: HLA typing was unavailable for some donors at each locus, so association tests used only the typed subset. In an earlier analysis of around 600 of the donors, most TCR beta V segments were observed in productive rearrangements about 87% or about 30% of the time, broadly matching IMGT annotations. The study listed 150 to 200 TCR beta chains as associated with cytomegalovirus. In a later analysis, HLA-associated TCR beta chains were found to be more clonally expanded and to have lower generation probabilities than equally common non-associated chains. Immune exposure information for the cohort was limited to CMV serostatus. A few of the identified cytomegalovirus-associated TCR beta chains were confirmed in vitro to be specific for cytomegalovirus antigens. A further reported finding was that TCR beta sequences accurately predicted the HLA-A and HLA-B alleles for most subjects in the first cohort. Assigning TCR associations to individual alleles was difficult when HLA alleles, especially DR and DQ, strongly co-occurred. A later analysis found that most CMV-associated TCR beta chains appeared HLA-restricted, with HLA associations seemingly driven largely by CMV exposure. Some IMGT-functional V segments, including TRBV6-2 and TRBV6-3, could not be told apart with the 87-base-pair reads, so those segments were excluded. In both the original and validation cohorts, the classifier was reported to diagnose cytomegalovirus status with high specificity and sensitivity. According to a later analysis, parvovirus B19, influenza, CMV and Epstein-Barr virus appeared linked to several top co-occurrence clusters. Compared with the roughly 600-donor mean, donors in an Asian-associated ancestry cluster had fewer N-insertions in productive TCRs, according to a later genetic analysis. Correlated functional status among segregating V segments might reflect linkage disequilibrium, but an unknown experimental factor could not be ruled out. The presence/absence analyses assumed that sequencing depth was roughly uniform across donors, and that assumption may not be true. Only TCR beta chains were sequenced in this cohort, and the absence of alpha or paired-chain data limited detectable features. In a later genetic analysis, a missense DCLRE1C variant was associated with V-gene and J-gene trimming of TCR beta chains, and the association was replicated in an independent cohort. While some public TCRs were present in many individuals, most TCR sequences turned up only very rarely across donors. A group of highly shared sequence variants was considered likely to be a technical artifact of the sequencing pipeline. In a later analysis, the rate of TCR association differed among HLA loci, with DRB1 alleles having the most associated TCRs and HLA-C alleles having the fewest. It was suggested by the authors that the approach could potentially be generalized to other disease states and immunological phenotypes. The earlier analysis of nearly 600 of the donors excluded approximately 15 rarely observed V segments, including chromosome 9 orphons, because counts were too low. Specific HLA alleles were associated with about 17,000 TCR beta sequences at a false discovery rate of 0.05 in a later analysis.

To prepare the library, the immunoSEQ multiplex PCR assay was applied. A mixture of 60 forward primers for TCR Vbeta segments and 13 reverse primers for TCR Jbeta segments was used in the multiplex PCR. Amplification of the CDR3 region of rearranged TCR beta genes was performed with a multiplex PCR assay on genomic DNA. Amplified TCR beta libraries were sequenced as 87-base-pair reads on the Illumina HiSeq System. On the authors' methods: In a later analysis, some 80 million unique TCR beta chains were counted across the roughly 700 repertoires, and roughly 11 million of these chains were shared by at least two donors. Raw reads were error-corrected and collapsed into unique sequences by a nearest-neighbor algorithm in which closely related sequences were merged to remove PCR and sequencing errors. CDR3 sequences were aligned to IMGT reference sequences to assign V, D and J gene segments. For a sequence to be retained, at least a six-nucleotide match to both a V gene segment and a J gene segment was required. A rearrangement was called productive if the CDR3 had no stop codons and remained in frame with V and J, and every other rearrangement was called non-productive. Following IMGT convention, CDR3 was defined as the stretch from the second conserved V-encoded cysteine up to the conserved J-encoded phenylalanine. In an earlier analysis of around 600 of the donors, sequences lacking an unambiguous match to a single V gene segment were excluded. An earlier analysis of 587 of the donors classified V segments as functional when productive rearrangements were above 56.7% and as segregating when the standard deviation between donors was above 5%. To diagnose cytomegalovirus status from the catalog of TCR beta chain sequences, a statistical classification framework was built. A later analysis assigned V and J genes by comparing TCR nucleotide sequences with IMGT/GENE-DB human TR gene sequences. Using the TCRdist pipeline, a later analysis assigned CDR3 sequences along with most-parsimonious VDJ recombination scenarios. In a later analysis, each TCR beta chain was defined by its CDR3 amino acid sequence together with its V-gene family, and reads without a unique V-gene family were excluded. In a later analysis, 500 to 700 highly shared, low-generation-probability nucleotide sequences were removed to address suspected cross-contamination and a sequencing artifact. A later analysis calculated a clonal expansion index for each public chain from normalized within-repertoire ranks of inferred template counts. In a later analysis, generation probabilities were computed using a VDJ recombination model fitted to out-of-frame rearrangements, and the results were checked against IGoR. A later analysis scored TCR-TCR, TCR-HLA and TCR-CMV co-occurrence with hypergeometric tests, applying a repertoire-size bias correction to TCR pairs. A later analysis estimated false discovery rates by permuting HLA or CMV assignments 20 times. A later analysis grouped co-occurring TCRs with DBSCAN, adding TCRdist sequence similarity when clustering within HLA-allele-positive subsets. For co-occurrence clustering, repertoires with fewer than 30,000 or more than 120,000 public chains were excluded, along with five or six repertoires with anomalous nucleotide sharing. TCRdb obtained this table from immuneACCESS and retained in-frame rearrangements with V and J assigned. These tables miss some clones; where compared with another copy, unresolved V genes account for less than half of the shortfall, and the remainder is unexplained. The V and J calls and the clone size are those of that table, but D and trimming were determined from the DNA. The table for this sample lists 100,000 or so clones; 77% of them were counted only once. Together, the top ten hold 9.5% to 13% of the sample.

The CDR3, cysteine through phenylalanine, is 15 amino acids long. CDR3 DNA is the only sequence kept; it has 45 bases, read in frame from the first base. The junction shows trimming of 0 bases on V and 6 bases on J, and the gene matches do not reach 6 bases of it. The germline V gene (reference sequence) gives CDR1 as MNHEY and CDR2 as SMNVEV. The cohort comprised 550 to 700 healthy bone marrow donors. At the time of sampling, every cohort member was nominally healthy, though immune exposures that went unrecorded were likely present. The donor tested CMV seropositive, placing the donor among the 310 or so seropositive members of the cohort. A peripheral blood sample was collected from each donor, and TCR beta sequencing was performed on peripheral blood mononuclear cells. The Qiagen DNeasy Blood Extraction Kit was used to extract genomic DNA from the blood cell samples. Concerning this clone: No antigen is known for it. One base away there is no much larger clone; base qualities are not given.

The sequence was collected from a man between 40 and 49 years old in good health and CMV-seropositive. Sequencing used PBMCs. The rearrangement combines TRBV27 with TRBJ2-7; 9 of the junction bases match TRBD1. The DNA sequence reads TGTGCCAGCAGTTTATCCGGACAGGGGATCGGCGAGCAGTACTTC. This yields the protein CASSLSGQGIGEQYF.